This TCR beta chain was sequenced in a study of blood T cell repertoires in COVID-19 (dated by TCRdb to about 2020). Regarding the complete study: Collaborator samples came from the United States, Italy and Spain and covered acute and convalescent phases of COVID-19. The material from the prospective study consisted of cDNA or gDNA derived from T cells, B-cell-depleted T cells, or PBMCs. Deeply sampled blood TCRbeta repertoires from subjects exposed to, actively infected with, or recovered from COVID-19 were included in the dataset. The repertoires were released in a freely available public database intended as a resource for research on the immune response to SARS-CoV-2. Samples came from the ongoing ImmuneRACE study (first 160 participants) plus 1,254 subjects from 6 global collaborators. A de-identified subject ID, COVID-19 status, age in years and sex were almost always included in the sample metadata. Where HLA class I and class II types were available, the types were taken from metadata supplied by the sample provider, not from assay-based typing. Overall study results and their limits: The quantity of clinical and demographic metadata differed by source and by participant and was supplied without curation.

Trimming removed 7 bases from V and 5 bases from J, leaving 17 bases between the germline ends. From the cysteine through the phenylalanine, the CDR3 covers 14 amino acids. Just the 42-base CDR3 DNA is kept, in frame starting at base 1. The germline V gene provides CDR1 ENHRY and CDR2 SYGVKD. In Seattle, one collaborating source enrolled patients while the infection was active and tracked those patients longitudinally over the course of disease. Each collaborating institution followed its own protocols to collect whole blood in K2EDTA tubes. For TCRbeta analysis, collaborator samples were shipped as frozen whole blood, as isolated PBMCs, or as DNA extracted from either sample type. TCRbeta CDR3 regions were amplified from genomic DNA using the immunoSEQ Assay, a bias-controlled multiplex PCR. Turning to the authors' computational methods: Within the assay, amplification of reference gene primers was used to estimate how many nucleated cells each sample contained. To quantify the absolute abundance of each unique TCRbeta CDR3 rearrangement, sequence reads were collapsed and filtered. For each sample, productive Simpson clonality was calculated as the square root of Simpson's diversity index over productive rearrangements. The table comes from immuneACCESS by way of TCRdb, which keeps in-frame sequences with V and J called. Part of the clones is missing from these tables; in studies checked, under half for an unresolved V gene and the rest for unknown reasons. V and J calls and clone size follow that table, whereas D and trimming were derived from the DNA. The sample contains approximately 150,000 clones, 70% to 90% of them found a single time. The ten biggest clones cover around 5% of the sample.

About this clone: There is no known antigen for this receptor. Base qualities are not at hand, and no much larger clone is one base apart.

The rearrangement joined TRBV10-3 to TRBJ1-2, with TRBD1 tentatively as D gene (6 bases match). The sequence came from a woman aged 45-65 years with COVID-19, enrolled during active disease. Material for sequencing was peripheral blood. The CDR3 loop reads CAINSDQGWYGYTF. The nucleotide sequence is TGTGCCATCAACTCGGACCAGGGGTGGTATGGCTACACCTTC.